This T cell receptor beta chain was obtained from a study of blood T cells in healthy people across ages. A second PCR, run for roughly 7 to 11 cycles, used a sample-barcoded 5' primer plus a J-beta primer mix. TCRdb passed the 5' RACE reads through MiXCR, listing each CDR3 protein once. The sample contains approximately 770,000 distinct CDR3 sequences, 58% of which appear only once. At least ten counts were recorded for this clonotype. Per the germline V gene, CDR1 is KGHSY and CDR2 is FQNENV. V dropped 0 bases and J dropped 10 bases, with 10 bases sitting between them. CDR3 length equals 12 residues.

This sequence was found in a man aged 30-40 years in good health. Sequenced: blood. V and J are TRBV16 and TRBJ2-7; D gene unclear. The CDR3 nucleotides read TGTGCCAGCAGCCAATCGAAGCGCGAACAGTACTTC. This translates into CASSQSKREQYF.